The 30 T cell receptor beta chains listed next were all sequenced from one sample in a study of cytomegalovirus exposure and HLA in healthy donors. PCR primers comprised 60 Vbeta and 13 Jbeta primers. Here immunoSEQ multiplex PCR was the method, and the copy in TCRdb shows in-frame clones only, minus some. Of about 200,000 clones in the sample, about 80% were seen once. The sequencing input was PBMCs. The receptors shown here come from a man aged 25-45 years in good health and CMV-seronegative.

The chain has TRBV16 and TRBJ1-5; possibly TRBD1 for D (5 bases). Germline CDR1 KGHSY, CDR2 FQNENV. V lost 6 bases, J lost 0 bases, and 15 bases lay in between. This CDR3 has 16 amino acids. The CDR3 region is CASSPGLGYSNQPQHF. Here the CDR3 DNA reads TGTGCCAGCAGTCCGGGACTTGGATATAGCAATCAGCCCCAGCATTTT.

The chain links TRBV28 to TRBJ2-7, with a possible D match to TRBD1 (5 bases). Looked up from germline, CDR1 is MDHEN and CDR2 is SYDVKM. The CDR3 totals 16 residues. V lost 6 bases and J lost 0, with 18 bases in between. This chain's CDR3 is CASSKVRAWSSYEQYF. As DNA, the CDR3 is TGTGCCAGCAGCAAAGTCAGGGCTTGGAGCTCCTACGAGCAGTACTTC. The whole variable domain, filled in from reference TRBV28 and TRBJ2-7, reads DVKVTQSSRYLVKRTGEKVFLECVQDMDHENMFWYRQDPGLGLRLIYFSYDVKMKEKGDIPEGYSVSREKKERFSLILESASTNQTSMYLCASSKVRAWSSYEQYFGPGTRLTVT.

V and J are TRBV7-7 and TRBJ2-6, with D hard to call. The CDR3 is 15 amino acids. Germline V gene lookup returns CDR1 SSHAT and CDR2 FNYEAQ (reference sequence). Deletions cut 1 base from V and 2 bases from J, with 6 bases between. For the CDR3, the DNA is TGTGCCAGCAGCTTAGGTCCGGCTGGGGCCAACGTCCTGACTTTC. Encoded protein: CASSLGPAGANVLTF.

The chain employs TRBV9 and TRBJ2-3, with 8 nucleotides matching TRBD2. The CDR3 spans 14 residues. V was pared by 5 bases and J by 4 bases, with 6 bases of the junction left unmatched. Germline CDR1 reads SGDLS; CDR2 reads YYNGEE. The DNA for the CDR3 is TGTGCCAGCAGAGCGGGAGTCGTTTCAGATACGCAGTATTTT. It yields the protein CASRAGVVSDTQYF.

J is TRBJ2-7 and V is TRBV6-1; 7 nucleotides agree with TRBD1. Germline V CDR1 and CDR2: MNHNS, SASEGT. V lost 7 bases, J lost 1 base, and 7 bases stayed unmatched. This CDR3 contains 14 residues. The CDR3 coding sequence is TGTGCCAGCACACGGACAGGAGGATCCTACGAGCAGTACTTC. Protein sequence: CASTRTGGSYEQYF.

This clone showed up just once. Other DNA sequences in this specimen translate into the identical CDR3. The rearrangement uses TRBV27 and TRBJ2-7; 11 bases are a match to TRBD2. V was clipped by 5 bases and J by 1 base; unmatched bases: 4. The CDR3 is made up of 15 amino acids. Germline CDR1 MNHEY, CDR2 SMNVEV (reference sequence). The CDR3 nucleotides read TGTGCCAGCAGTCTTGGGACTAGCGGATCCTACGAGCAGTACTTC. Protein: CASSLGTSGSYEQYF.

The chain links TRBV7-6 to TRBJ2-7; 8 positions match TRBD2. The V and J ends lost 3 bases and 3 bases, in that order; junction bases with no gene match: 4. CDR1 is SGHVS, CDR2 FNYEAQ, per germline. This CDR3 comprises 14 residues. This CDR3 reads CASSLAGGVYEQYF. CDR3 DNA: TGTGCCAGCAGCTTGGCGGGGGGAGTCTACGAGCAGTACTTC.

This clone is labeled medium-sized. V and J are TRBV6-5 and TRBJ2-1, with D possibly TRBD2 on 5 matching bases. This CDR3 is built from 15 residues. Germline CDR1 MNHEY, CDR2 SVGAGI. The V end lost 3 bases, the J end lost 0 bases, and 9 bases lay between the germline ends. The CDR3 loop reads CASSYRESSYNEQFF. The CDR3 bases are TGTGCCAGCAGTTATCGGGAAAGCTCCTACAATGAGCAGTTCTTC.

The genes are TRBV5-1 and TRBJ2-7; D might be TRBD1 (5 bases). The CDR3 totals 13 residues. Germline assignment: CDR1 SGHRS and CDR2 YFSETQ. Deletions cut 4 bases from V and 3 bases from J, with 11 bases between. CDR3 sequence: CASSQTVNYEQYF. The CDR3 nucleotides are TGCGCCAGCAGCCAGACAGTTAACTACGAGCAGTACTTC. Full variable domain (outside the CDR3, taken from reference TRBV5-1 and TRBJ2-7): KAGVTQTPRYLIKTRGQQVTLSCSPISGHRSVSWYQQTPGQGLQFLFEYFSETQRNKGNFPGRFSGRQFSNSRSEMNVSTLELGDSALYLCASSQTVNYEQYFGPGTRLTVT.

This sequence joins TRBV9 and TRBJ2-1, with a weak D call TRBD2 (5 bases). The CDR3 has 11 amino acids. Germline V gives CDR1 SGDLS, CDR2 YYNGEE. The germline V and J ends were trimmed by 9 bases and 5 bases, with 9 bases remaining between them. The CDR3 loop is CAILGNNEQFF. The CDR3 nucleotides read TGTGCCATACTAGGAAACAATGAGCAGTTCTTC.

CDR3 amino acids: CASSQQRTSTDTQYF. The CDR3 region has the DNA TGTGCCAGCAGCCAACAGAGGACTAGCACAGATACGCAGTATTTT. The chain links TRBV6-1 to TRBJ2-3, with a weak D call TRBD2 (5 bases). Germline CDR1 MNHNS, CDR2 SASEGT. CDR3 length: 15 amino acids. V was shortened by 6 bases and J by 0 bases, with 13 bases between the two germline ends.

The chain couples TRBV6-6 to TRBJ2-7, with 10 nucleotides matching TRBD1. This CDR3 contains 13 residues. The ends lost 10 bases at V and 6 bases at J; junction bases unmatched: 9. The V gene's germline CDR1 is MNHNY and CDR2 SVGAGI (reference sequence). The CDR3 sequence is CAINRDRGSEQYF. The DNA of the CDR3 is TGTGCCATAAACCGGGACAGGGGCTCCGAGCAGTACTTC.

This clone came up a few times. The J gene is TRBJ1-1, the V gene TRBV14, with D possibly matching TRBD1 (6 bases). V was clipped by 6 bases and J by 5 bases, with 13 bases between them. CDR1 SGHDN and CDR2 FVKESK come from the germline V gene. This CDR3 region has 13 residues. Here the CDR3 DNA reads TGTGCCAGCAGTTTAGGGGGTATGACTGAAGCTTTCTTT. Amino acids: CASSLGGMTEAFF. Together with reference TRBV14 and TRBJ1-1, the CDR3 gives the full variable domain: EAGVTQFPSHSVIEKGQTVTLRCDPISGHDNLYWYRRVMGKEIKFLLHFVKESKQDESGMPNNRFLAERTGGTYSTLKVQPAELEDSGVYFCASSLGGMTEAFFGQGTRLTVV.

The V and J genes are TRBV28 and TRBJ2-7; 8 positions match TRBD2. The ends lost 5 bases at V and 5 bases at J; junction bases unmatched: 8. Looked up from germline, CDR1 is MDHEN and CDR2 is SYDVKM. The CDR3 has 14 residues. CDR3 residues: CASSARGVIHEQYF. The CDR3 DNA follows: TGTGCCAGCAGTGCGCGGGGGGTGATCCACGAGCAGTACTTC.

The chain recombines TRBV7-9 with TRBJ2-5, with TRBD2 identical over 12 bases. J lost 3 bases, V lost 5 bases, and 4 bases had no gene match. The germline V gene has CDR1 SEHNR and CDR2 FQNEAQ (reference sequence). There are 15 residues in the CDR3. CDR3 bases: TGTGCCAGCAGCCGATGGACTAGCGGGAAAGAGACCCAGTACTTC. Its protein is CASSRWTSGKETQYF. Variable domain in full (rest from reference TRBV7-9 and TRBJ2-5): DTGVSQNPRHKITKRGQNVTFRCDPISEHNRLYWYRQTLGQGPEFLTYFQNEAQLEKSRLLSDRFSAERPKGSFSTLEIQRTEQGDSAMYLCASSRWTSGKETQYFGPGTRLLVL.

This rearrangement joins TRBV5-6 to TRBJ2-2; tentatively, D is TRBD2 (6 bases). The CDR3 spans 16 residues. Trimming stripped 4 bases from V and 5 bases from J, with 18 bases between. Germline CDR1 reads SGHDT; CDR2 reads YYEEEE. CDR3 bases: TGTGCCAGCAGCCCGCGGGGTGAGGGTCTTACCGGGGAGCTGTTTTTT. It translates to CASSPRGEGLTGELFF.

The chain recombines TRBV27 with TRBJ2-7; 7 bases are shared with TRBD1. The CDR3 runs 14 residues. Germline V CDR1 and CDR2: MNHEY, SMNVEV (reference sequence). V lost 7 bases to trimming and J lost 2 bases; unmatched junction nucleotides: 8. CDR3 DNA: TGTGCCAGCAAACCCGGGACAGTAACCTACGAGCAGTACTTC. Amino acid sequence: CASKPGTVTYEQYF.

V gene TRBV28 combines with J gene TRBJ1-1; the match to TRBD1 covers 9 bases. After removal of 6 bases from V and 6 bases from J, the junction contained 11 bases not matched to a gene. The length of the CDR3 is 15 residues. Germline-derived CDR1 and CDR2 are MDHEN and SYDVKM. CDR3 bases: TGTGCCAGCAGCCAGGACAGGGGATGGGGCGCTGAAGCTTTCTTT. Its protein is CASSQDRGWGAEAFF.

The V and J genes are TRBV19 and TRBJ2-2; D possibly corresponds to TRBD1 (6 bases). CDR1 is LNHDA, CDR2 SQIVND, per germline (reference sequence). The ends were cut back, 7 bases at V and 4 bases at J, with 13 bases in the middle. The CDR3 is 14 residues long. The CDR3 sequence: CASISRGGTGELFF. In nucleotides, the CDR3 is TGTGCCAGTATAAGTCGAGGGGGCACCGGGGAGCTGTTTTTT. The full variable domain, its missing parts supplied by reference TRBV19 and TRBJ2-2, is DGGITQSPKYLFRKEGQNVTLSCEQNLNHDAMYWYRQDPGQGLRLIYYSQIVNDFQKGDIAEGYSVSREKKESFPLTVTSAQKNPTAFYLCASISRGGTGELFFGEGSRLTVL.

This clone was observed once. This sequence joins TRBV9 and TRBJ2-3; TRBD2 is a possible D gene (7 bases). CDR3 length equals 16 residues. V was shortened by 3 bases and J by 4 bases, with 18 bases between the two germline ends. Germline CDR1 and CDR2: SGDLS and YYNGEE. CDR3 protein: CASSAVFGRGADTQYF. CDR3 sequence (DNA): TGTGCCAGCAGCGCGGTCTTTGGGAGGGGGGCAGATACGCAGTATTTT.

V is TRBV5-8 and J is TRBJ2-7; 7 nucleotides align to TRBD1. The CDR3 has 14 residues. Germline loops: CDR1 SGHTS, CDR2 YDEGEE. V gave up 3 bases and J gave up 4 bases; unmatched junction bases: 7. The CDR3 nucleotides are TGTGCCAGCAGCTCCGGACAGGTGGTTTACGAGCAGTACTTC. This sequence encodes CASSSGQVVYEQYF.

This chain's CDR3 is CASSLVGQGRSPLHF. The CDR3 nucleotides are TGTGCCAGCAGCTTGGTGGGACAGGGGAGGTCACCCCTCCACTTT. This rearrangement joins TRBV7-2 to TRBJ1-6; 10 bases map to TRBD1. This CDR3 has 15 residues. Germline loops: CDR1 SGHTA, CDR2 FQGNSA. Trimming cost V 3 bases and J 10 bases; bases outside gene matches: 6. Full variable domain (missing parts from reference TRBV7-2 and TRBJ1-6): GAGVSQSPSNKVTEKGKDVELRCDPISGHTALYWYRQSLGQGLEFLIYFQGNSAPDKSGLPSDRFSAERTGGSVSTLTIQRTQQEDSAVYLCASSLVGQGRSPLHFGNGTRLTVT.

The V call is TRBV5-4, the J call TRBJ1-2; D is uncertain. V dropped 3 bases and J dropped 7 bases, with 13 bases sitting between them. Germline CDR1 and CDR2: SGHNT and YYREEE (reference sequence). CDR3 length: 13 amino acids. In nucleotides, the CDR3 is TGTGCCAGCAGCTCGCCCCCCGGAGGTGGCTACACCTTC. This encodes CASSSPPGGGYTF.

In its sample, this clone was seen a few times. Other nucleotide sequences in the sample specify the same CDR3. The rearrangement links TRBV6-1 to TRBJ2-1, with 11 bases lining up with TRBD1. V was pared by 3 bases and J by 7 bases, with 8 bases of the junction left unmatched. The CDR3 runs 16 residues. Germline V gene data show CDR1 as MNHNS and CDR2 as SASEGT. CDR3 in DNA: TGTGCCAGCAGTGATTTTTGGACAGGGGGCGGGAATGAGCAGTTCTTC. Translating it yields CASSDFWTGGGNEQFF.

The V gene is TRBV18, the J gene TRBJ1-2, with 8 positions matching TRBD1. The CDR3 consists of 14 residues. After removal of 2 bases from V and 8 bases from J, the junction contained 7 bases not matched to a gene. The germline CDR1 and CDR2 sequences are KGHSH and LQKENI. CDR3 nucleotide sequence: TGTGCCAGCTCACCAGCGACAGGGGTACAGGGCTACACCTTC. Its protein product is CASSPATGVQGYTF.

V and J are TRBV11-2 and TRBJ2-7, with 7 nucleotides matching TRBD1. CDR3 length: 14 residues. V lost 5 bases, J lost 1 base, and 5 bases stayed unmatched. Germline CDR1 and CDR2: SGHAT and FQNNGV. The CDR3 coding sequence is TGTGCCAGCAGCCCGGGGACAGAATCCTACGAGCAGTACTTC. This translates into CASSPGTESYEQYF.

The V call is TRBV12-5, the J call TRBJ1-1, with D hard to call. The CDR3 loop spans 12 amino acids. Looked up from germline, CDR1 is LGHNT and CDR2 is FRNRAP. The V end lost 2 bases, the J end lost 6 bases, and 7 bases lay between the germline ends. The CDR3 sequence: CASGLTPAEAFF. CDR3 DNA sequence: TGTGCTAGTGGTTTGACCCCGGCTGAAGCTTTCTTT.

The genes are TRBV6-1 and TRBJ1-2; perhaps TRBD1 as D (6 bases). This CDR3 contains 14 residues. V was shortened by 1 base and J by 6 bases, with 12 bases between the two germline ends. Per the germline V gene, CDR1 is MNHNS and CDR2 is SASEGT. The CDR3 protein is CASSEEVTGHGYTF. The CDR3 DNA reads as TGTGCCAGCAGTGAAGAGGTGACAGGCCATGGCTACACCTTC.

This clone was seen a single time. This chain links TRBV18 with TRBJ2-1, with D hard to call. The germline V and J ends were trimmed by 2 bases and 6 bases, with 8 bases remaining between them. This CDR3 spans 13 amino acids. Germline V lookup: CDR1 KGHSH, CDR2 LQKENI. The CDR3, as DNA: TGTGCCAGCTCACCAGGTAGGAGCAATGAGCAGTTCTTC. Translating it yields CASSPGRSNEQFF.

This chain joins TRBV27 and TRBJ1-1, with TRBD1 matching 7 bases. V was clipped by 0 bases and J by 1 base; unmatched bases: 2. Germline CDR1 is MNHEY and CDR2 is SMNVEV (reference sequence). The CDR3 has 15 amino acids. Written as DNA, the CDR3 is TGTGCCAGCAGTTTATCGCAGGGGGGGAACACTGAAGCTTTCTTT. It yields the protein CASSLSQGGNTEAFF.